This TCR beta chain was recovered during a study of blood T cell repertoires in COVID-19. Study-wide background: Spain, Italy and the United States supplied samples that represented acute and convalescent COVID-19. Sample material is recorded as cDNA or gDNA derived from T cells, B-cell-depleted T cells, or PBMCs.

Germline V gives CDR1 MDHEN, CDR2 SYDVKM. Trimming removed 4 bases from V and 8 bases from J; junction bases left unmatched: 10. This CDR3 has 15 amino acids. Assay: immunoSEQ multiplex PCR; the TCRdb copy retains only in-frame clones and omits some. The sample has fewer than 300,000 clones, 70% to 90% seen once. One Seattle source followed patients from active infection through their disease course. This clonotype was obtained from a woman between 45 and 60 years old with COVID-19, enrolled during active disease. The chain joins TRBV28 to TRBJ2-1; 8 nucleotides agree with TRBD2. The sequenced material came from peripheral blood. In DNA, the CDR3 is TGTGCCAGCAGTTCACCGGGACTAGGATCCGATGAGCAGTTCTTC. It encodes CASSSPGLGSDEQFF.